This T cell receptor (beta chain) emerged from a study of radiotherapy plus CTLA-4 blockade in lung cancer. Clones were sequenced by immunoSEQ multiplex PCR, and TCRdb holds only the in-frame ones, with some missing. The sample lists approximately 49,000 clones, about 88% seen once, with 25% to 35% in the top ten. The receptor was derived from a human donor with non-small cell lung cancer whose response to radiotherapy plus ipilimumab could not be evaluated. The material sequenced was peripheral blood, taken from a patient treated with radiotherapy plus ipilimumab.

The CDR3 DNA follows: TGTGCCAGCAGTTACGTAAGGGAGGGGAGTGAAAAACTGTTTTTT. Protein product: CASSYVREGSEKLFF. The rearrangement joins TRBV2 to TRBJ1-4, with a tentative D call TRBD1 (5 bases). V gave up 5 bases and J gave up 7 bases, with 17 bases separating them. Looked up from germline, CDR1 is SNHLY and CDR2 is FYNNEI. The length of the CDR3 is 15 residues.